These T cell receptor beta chains were read from a single sample in a study of blood T cell repertoires in COVID-19. Some clones are missing from TCRdb's copy, which holds only in-frame ones; the method was immunoSEQ multiplex PCR. This sample yields 130,000 to 150,000 clones, of which about 88% are seen a single time; approximately 10% belongs to the top ten. The material sequenced was peripheral blood. These receptors were taken from a man aged 50-60 years with active or convalescent COVID-19. Both conserved end residues are part of each CDR3. The D gene is left open where the match is weak. Clone size is stated in some rows and not others, as once, few, many or a class when expanded.

abundance: .
v_gene: TRBV11-3
d_gene: .
j_gene: TRBJ1-4
CDR3aa: CASSLAREKLFF
CDR3nt: TGTGCCAGCAGCTTAGCGCGGGAAAAACTGTTTTTT

abundance: .
v_gene: TRBV28
d_gene: .
j_gene: TRBJ2-1
CDR3aa: CASSYTEQFF
CDR3nt: TGTGCCAGCAGCTATACCGAGCAGTTCTTC

abundance: .
v_gene: TRBV7-9
d_gene: .
j_gene: TRBJ1-5
CDR3aa: CASSLGGPDYQPQHF
CDR3nt: TGTGCCAGCAGCTTAGGAGGGCCGGATTATCAGCCCCAGCATTTT

abundance: .
v_gene: TRBV5-1
d_gene: .
j_gene: TRBJ1-6
CDR3aa: CASSLTGGNSPLHF
CDR3nt: TGCGCCAGCAGCTTGACGGGGGGGAATTCACCCCTCCACTTT

abundance: .
v_gene: TRBV11-2
d_gene: TRBD2
j_gene: TRBJ2-1
CDR3aa: CASRGTSGTVFYNEQFF
CDR3nt: TGTGCCAGCCGAGGGACTAGCGGGACAGTTTTCTACAATGAGCAGTTCTTC

abundance: .
v_gene: TRBV3-1/TRBV3-2
d_gene: .
j_gene: TRBJ1-4
CDR3aa: CASSQYGRTNEKLFF
CDR3nt: TGTGCCAGCAGCCAATATGGTCGGACTAATGAAAAACTGTTTTTT

abundance: .
v_gene: TRBV3-1/TRBV3-2
d_gene: .
j_gene: TRBJ1-2
CDR3aa: CASSQRRDGYTF
CDR3nt: TGTGCCAGCAGCCAACGTAGAGATGGCTACACCTTC

abundance: once
v_gene: TRBV6-5
d_gene: .
j_gene: TRBJ1-1
CDR3aa: CASSFLQGNTEAFF
CDR3nt: TGTGCCAGCAGTTTCTTACAGGGGAACACTGAAGCTTTCTTT

abundance: few
v_gene: TRBV5-1
d_gene: .
j_gene: TRBJ2-3
CDR3aa: CASSLFAGFSGDTQYF
CDR3nt: TGCGCCAGCAGCTTGTTTGCAGGGTTTTCGGGAGATACGCAGTATTTT

abundance: .
v_gene: TRBV3-1/TRBV3-2
d_gene: .
j_gene: TRBJ2-3
CDR3aa: CASSPSDRPPDTQYF
CDR3nt: TGTGCCAGCAGCCCGTCAGACAGGCCCCCAGATACGCAGTATTTT

abundance: .
v_gene: TRBV27
d_gene: TRBD1
j_gene: TRBJ2-7
CDR3aa: CASTKTGTGYYEQYF
CDR3nt: TGTGCCAGCACGAAAACAGGGACAGGGTATTACGAGCAGTACTTC

abundance: .
v_gene: TRBV2
d_gene: .
j_gene: TRBJ2-1
CDR3aa: CASQVGGRGEKQFF
CDR3nt: TGTGCCAGCCAAGTGGGCGGCAGGGGGGAGAAGCAGTTCTTC

abundance: .
v_gene: TRBV5-1
d_gene: TRBD2
j_gene: TRBJ2-3
CDR3aa: CASSLEISGNSDTQYF
CDR3nt: TGCGCCAGCAGCTTGGAGATTAGCGGGAACTCAGATACGCAGTATTTT

abundance: .
v_gene: TRBV11-2
d_gene: .
j_gene: TRBJ2-1
CDR3aa: CASSIRGDSYNEQFF
CDR3nt: TGTGCCAGCAGCATTAGGGGTGACAGCTACAATGAGCAGTTCTTC

abundance: .
v_gene: TRBV6-5
d_gene: .
j_gene: TRBJ1-5
CDR3aa: CASSYSRAPNQPQHF
CDR3nt: TGTGCCAGCAGTTACTCGAGGGCTCCCAATCAGCCCCAGCATTTT

abundance: .
v_gene: TRBV18
d_gene: TRBD1
j_gene: TRBJ2-5
CDR3aa: CASSGNRGQETQYF
CDR3nt: TGTGCCAGCTCAGGGAACAGGGGCCAAGAGACCCAGTACTTC

abundance: .
v_gene: TRBV10-3
d_gene: TRBD2
j_gene: TRBJ2-3
CDR3aa: CAIRAGTSGRAADTQYF
CDR3nt: TGTGCCATCAGGGCCGGGACTAGCGGGAGGGCGGCAGATACGCAGTATTTT

abundance: .
v_gene: TRBV27
d_gene: TRBD1
j_gene: TRBJ1-2
CDR3aa: CASSLAPTGVDGYTF
CDR3nt: TGTGCCAGCAGTTTAGCCCCGACAGGGGTGGATGGCTACACCTTC

abundance: .
v_gene: TRBV5-1
d_gene: .
j_gene: TRBJ2-3
CDR3aa: CASSAWRSSTDTQYF
CDR3nt: TGCGCCAGCAGCGCCTGGAGGTCTAGCACAGATACGCAGTATTTT

abundance: .
v_gene: TRBV6-5
d_gene: .
j_gene: TRBJ1-1
CDR3aa: CASNGGSMNTEAFF
CDR3nt: TGTGCCAGCAACGGGGGGAGCATGAACACTGAAGCTTTCTTT

abundance: .
v_gene: TRBV15
d_gene: TRBD1
j_gene: TRBJ2-5
CDR3aa: CATSGAGTGEETQYF
CDR3nt: TGTGCCACCAGCGGAGCGGGGACAGGGGAAGAGACCCAGTACTTC

abundance: .
v_gene: TRBV7-3
d_gene: .
j_gene: TRBJ1-1
CDR3aa: CASSPQGRGNTEAFF
CDR3nt: TGTGCCAGCAGCCCCCAAGGCAGGGGGAACACTGAAGCTTTCTTT

abundance: .
v_gene: TRBV3-1/TRBV3-2
d_gene: .
j_gene: TRBJ2-3
CDR3aa: CASSQGPLVTDTQYF
CDR3nt: TGTGCCAGCAGCCAAGGCCCACTAGTGACAGATACGCAGTATTTT

abundance: once
v_gene: TRBV7-9
d_gene: .
j_gene: TRBJ1-2
CDR3aa: CASSVAAESYGYTF
CDR3nt: TGTGCCAGCAGCGTTGCGGCAGAAAGCTATGGCTACACCTTC

abundance: .
v_gene: TRBV28
d_gene: .
j_gene: TRBJ2-3
CDR3aa: CASTPLAPTTDTQYF
CDR3nt: TGTGCCAGCACCCCCCTAGCCCCCACCACAGATACGCAGTATTTT

abundance: .
v_gene: TRBV7-2
d_gene: .
j_gene: TRBJ2-1
CDR3aa: CASSPPGLLYNEQFF
CDR3nt: TGTGCCAGCAGCCCTCCGGGACTCCTCTACAATGAGCAGTTCTTC

abundance: .
v_gene: TRBV12-3/TRBV12-4
d_gene: .
j_gene: TRBJ1-5
CDR3aa: CASSGRGQPQHF
CDR3nt: TGTGCCAGCAGTGGTAGGGGTCAGCCCCAGCATTTT